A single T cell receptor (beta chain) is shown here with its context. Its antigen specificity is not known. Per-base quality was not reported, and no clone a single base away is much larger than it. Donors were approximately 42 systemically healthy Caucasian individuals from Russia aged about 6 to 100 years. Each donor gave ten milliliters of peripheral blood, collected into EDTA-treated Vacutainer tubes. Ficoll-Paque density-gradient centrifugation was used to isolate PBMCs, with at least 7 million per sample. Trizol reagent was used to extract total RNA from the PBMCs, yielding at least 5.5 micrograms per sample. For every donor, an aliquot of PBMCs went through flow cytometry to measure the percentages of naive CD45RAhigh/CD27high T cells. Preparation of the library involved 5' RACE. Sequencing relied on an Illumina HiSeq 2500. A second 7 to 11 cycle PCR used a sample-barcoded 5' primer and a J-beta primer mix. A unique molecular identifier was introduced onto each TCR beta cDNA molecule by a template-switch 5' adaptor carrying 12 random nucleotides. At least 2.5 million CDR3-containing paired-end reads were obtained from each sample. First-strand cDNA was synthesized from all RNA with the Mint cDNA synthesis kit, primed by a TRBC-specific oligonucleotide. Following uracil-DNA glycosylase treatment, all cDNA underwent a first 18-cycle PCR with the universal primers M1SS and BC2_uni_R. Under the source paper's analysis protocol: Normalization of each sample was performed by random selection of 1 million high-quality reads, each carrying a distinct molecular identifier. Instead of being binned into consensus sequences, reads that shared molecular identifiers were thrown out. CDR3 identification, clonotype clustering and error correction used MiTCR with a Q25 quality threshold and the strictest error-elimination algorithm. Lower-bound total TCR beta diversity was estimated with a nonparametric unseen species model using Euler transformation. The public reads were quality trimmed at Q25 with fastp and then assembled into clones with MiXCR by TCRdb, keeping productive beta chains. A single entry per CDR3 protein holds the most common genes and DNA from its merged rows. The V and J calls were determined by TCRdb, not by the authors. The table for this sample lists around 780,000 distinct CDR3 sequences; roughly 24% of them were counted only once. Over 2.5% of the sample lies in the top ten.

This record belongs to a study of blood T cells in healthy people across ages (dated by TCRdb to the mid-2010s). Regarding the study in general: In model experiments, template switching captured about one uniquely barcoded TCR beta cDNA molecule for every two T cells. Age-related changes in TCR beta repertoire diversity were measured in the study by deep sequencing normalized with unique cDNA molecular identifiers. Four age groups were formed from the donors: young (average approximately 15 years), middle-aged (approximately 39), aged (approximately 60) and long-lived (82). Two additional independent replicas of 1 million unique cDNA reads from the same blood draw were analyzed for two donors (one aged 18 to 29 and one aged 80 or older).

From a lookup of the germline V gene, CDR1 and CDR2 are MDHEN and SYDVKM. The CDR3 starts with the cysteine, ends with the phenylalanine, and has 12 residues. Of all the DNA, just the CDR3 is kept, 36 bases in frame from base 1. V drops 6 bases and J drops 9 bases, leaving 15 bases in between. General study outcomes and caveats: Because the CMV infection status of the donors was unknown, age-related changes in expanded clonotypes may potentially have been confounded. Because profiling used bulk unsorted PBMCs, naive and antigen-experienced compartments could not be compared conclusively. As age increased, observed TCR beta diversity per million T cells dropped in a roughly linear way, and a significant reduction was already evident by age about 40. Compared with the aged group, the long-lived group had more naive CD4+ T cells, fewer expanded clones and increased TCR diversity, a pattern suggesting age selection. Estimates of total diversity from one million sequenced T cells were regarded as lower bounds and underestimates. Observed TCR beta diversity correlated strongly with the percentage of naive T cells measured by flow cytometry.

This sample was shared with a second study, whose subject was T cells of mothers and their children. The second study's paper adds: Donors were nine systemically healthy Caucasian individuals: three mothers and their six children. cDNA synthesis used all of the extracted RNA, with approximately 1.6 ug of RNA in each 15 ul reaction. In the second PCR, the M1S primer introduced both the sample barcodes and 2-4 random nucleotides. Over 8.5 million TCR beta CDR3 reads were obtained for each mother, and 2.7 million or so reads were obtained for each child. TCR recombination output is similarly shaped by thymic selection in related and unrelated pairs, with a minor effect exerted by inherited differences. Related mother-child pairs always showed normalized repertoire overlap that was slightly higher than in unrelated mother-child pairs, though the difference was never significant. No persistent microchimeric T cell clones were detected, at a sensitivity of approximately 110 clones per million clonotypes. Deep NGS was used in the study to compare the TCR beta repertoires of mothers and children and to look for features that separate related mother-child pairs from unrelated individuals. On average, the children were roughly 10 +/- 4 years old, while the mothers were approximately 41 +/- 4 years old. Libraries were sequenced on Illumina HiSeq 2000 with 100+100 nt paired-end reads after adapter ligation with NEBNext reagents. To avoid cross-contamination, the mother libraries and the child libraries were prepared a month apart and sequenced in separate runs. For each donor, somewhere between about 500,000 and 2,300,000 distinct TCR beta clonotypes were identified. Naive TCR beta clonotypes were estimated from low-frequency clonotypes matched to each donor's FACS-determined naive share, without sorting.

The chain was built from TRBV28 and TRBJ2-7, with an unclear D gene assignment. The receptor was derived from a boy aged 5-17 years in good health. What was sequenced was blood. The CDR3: CASSQGFKAQYF. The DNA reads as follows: TGTGCCAGCAGCCAAGGTTTCAAGGCGCAGTACTTC.